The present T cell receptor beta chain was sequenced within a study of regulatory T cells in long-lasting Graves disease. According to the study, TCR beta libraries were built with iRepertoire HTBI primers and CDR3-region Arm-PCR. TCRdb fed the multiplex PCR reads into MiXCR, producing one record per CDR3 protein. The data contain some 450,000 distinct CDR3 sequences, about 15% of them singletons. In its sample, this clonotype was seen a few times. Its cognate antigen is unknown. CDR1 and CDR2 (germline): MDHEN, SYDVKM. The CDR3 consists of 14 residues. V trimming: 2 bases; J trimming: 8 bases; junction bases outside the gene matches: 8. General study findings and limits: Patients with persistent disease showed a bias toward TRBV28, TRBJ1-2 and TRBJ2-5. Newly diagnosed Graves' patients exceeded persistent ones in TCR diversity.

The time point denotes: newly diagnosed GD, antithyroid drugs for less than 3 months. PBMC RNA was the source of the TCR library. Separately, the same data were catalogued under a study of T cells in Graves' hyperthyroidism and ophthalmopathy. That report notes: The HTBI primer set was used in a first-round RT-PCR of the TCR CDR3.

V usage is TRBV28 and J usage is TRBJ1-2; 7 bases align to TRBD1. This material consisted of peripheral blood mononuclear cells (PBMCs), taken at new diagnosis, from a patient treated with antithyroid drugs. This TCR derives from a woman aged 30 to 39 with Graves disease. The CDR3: CASSLRGQAGGYTF. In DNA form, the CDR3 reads TGTGCCAGCAGTTTACGCGGACAGGCGGGCGGCTACACCTTC.